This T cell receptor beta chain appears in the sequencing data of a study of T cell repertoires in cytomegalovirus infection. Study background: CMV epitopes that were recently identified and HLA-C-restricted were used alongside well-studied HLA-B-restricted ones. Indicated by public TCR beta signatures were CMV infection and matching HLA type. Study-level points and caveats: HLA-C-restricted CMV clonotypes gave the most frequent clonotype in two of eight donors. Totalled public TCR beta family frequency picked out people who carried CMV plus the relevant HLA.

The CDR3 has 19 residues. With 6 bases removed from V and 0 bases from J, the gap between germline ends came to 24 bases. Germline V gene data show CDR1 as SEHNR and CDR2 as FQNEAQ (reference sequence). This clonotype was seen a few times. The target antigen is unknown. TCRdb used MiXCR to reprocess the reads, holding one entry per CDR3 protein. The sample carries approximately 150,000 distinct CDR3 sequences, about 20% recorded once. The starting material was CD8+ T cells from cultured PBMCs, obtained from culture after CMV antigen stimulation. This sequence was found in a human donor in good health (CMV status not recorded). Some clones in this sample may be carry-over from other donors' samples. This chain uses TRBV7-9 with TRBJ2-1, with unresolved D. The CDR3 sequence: CASSPSSAGIYDSYNEQFF. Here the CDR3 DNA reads TGTGCCAGCAGTCCTTCTTCGGCCGGAATATATGACTCCTACAATGAGCAGTTCTTC.